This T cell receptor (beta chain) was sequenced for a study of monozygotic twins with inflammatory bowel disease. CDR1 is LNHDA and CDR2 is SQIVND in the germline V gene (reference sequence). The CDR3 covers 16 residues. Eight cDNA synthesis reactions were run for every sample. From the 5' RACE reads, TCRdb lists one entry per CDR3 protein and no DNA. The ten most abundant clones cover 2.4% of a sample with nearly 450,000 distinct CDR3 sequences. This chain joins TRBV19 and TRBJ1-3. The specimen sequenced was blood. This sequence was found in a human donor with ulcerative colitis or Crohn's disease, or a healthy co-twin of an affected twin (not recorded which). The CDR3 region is CASINTPGITGNTIYF.